The present TCR beta chain was sequenced within a study of molecular identifiers for immune sequencing clone quantification. Background on the study: Split five ways in replicates, RNA from approximately 20,000 or 98,000 naive CD8 cells had four portions sequenced.

This clonotype occurred many times. Its specificity is unknown. For bulk TCR libraries, previously described methods and listed TCR primers were used. TCRdb re-derived calls from the PCR reads in MiXCR, one entry per CDR3 protein. Among some 320,000 distinct CDR3 sequences listed, 20% to 25% were seen once. Overall study results and limits: Detectable among roughly 1 million naive cells, according to reports, was Jurkat TCR RNA spiked in from one cell.

Trimming stripped 0 bases from V and 0 bases from J, with 16 bases between. Looked up from germline, CDR1 is SGHRS and CDR2 is YFSETQ. The CDR3 runs to 19 residues. What was sequenced was naive CD8+ T cells from blood, with Jurkat cell RNA spiked in. Subset specified: FACS-sorted CD8+CD4-CCR7+CD45RA+ naive T cells. The chain uses TRBV5-1 and TRBJ2-6; unclear D gene. This TCR came from a human donor in good health. Some libraries in this study had Jurkat cell RNA spiked in. The CDR3 coding sequence is TGCGCCAGCAGCTTGGCCCAGGTCATATTGGCCTCTGGGGCCAACGTCCTGACTTTC. Translation gives CASSLAQVILASGANVLTF.